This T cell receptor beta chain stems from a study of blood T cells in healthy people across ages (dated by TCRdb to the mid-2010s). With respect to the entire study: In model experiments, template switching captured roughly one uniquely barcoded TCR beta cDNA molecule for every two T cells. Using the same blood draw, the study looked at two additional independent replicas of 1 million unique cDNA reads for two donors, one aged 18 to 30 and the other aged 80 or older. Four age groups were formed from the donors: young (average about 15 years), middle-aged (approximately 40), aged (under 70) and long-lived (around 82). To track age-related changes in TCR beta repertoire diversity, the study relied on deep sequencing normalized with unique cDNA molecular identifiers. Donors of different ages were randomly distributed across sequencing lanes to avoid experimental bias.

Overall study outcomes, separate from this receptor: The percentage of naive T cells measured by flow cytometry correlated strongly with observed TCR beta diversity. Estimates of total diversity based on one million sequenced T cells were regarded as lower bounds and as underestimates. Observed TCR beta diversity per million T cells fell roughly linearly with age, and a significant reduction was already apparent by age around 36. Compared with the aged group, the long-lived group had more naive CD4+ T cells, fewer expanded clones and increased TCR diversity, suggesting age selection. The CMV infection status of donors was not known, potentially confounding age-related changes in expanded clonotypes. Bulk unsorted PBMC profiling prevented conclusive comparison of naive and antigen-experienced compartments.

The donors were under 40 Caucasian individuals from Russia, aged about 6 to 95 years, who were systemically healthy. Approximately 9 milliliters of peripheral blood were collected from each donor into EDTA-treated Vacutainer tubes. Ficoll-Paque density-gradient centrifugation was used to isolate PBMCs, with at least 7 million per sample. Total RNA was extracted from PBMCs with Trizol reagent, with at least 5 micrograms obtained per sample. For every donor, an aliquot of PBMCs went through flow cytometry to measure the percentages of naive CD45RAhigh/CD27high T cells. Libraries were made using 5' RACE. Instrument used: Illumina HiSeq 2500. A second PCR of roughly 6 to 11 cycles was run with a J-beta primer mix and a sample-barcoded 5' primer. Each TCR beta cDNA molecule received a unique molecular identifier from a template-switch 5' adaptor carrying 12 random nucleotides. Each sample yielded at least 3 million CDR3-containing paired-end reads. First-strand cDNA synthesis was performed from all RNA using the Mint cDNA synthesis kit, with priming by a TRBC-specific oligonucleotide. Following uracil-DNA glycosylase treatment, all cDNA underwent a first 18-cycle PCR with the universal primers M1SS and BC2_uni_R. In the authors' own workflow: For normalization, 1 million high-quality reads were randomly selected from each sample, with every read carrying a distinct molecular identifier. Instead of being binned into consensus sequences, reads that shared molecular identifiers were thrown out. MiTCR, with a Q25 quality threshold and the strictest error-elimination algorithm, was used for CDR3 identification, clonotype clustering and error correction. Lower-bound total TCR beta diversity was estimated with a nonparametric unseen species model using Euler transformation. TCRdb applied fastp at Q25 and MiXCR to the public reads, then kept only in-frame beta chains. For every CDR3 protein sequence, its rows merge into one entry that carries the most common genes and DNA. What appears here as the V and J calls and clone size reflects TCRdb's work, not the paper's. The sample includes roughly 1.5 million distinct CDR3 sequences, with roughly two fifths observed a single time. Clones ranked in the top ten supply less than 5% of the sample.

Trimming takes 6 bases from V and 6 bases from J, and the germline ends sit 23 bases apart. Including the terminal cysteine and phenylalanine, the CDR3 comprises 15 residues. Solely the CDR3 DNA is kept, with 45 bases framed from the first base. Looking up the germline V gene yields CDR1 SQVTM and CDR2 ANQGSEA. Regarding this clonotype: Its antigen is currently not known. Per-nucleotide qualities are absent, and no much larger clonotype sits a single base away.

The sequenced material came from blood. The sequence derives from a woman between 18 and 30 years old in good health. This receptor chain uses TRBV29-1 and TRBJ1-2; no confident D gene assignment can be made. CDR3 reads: CSVHEGAAGVDGYTF. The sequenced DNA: TGCAGCGTCCACGAGGGAGCGGCCGGGGTAGATGGCTACACCTTC.